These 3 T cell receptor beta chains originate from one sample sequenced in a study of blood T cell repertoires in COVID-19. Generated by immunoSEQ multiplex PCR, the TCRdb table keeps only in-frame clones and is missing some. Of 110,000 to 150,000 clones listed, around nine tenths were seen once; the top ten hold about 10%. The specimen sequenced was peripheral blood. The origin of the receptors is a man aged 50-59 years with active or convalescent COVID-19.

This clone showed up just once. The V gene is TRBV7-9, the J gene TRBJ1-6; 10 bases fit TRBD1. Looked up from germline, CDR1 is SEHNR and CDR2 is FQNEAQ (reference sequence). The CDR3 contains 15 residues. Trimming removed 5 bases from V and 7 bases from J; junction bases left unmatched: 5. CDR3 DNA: TGTGCCAGCAGCCTCGGGACAGGGGAGAATTCACCCCTCCACTTT. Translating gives CASSLGTGENSPLHF.

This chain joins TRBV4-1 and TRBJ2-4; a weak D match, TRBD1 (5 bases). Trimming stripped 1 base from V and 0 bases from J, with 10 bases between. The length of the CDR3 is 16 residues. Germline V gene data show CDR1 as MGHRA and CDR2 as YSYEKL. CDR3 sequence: CASSQGAGLAKNIQYF. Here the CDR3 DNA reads TGCGCCAGCAGCCAAGGCGCAGGGTTAGCCAAAAACATTCAGTACTTC.

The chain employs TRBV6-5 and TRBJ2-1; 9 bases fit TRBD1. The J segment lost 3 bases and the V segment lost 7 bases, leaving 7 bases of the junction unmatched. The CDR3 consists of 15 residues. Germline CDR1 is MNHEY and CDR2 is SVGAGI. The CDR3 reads CASIQGQGVYNEQFF. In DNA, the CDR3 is TGTGCCAGCATCCAGGGACAGGGAGTCTACAATGAGCAGTTCTTC.